This T cell receptor beta chain was captured by sequencing in a study of neurological immune-mediated disorders. The germline V and J ends were trimmed by 3 bases and 0 bases, with 16 bases remaining between them. The CDR3 extends over 17 amino acids. The germline gives CDR1 SGHRS, CDR2 YFSETQ. This clonotype has at least ten counts. Antigen unknown. Study-level points and caveats: The most TCR clonal expansion was seen in HTLV-1-associated myelopathy, whereas the least was seen in multiple sclerosis, below the level in healthy controls.

TCRdb processed the 5' RACE reads anew with MiXCR; each CDR3 protein has one entry. This sample has approximately 59,000 distinct CDR3 sequences, with over 5% found just once. The gene calls are TRBV5-1 and TRBJ2-1; D perhaps matches TRBD1 (7 bases). The sequenced sample consisted of PBMCs. The clonotype was recovered from a human donor with multiple sclerosis. The donor label of this sample is uncertain. CDR3 nucleotide sequence: TGCGCCAGCAGCTCTCGGACAGGAGGGAGCTCCTACAATGAGCAGTTCTTC. It encodes CASSSRTGGSSYNEQFF. The full variable domain, its missing parts supplied by reference TRBV5-1 and TRBJ2-1, is KAGVTQTPRYLIKTRGQQVTLSCSPISGHRSVSWYQQTPGQGLQFLFEYFSETQRNKGNFPGRFSGRQFSNSRSEMNVSTLELGDSALYLCASSSRTGGSSYNEQFFGPGTRLTVL.